These 25 T cell receptor beta chains were sequenced from one sample in a study of breast tumors, draining lymph nodes, adjacent tissues. Breast cancer patients provided tissue from their axillary draining lymph nodes. TCRdb used MiXCR to reprocess the multiplex PCR reads, holding one entry per CDR3 protein. The repertoire has approximately 88,000 distinct CDR3 sequences, over 25% of them found once; the top ten carry 8% to 9%. The material sequenced was axillary lymph node tissue. Every receptor here comes from a female donor with breast cancer. Some clones in this sample may be carry-over from other donors' samples.

This clonotype was seen at least ten times. The V call is TRBV20-1, the J call TRBJ2-5; 9 bases fit TRBD2. The CDR3 has 17 residues. CDR1 and CDR2 from the germline V gene are DFQATT and SNEGSKA (reference sequence). Losses at the gene ends were 1 base for V and 5 bases for J; bases not matched to a gene: 14. The CDR3 loop is CSARGTAWAGGRETQYF. CDR3 nucleotide sequence: TGCAGTGCTAGAGGCACAGCGTGGGCGGGAGGGCGGGAGACCCAGTACTTC.

As for this clonotype: A much bigger clone sits one base away, suggesting this may be a read error. The rearrangement uses TRBV28 and TRBJ2-7; no reliable D call. The CDR3 totals 15 residues. Looked up from germline, CDR1 is MDHEN and CDR2 is SYDVKM. The CDR3 region has the DNA TGTGCCAGCAGTTTTTTCCGGACCATTTCCTGCGAGCAGTACTTC. Protein product: CASSFFRTISCEQYF.

About this clonotype itself: At one boundary the junction diverges from the germline segment, which might be a read error. The chain is built from TRBV12-3 or TRBV12-4 and TRBJ1-3; no reliable D call. The CDR3 covers 16 residues. The CDR3 region has the DNA TGTGTCAGCAGTTTCGCAGGATTCCTCTCTGGAAACACCATGTATTTT. It yields the protein CVSSFAGFLSGNTMYF.

CDR3 region: CASSLAGGGWADTQYF. DNA for the CDR3: TGTGCCAGCAGCTTAGCGGGAGGAGGTTGGGCAGATACGCAGTATTTT. The V call is TRBV7-9, the J call TRBJ2-3, with TRBD2 as a possible D gene (6 bases). The CDR3 totals 16 residues. Trimming removed 0 bases from V and 4 bases from J, with 14 bases in between. Germline CDR1 SEHNR, CDR2 FQNEAQ (reference sequence).

With regard to this clonotype: The CDR3 does not end in the conserved phenylalanine or tryptophan, so this is likely a read error. The rearrangement links TRBV20-1 to TRBJ2-3, with D tentatively TRBD2 (5 bases). CDR1 is DFQATT and CDR2 is SNEGSKA in the germline V gene (reference sequence). This CDR3 has 14 residues. The CDR3, as DNA: TGCAGCCTGCTGGTGGGAGTCTTGGGAGATACGCAGTATCCT. It yields the protein CSLLVGVLGDTQYP.

The sample holds many counts of this clonotype. The chain uses TRBV6-2 or TRBV6-3 and TRBJ2-1, with 10 bases fitting TRBD2. Germline V lookup: CDR1 MNHEY, CDR2 SVGEGT. The V gene end was trimmed by 4 bases and the J gene end by 9 bases; junction bases not matched to a gene: 6. This CDR3 region has 14 residues. The chain's CDR3 is CASSSWTSGGEQFF. In DNA, the CDR3 is TGTGCCAGCAGTTCCTGGACTAGCGGAGGTGAGCAGTTCTTC.

This clonotype was seen at least ten times. The V call is TRBV5-8, the J call TRBJ1-2; no reliable D call. The CDR3 spans 10 residues. CDR1 and CDR2 from the germline V gene are SGHTS and YDEGEE. The ends were cut back, 7 bases at V and 7 bases at J, with 8 bases in the middle. The chain's CDR3 is CASRGLGYTF. The CDR3 DNA follows: TGTGCCAGCCGAGGCCTTGGCTACACCTTC.

This clonotype occurred many times. This sequence joins TRBV12-3 or TRBV12-4 and TRBJ2-1; 11 nucleotides match TRBD1. Germline trimming cut 2 bases from V and 4 bases from J; bases unmatched to any gene: 1. This CDR3 is 15 amino acids long. In nucleotides, the CDR3 is TGTGCCAGCAGTTTAAGGGACAGGGGGTACAATGAGCAGTTCTTC. This gives the protein CASSLRDRGYNEQFF.

This clonotype was seen only once. V gene TRBV10-3 combines with J gene TRBJ2-2; D not certain. This CDR3 is built from 17 residues. Germline V CDR1 and CDR2: ENHRY, SYGVKD. Trimming removed 7 bases at V and 3 bases at J, with 21 bases between. The CDR3 DNA reads as TGTGCCATCAATCAGGATGGGATTAGTCTCGACACCGGGGAGCTGTTTTTT. Protein product: CAINQDGISLDTGELFF.

This rearrangement joins TRBV30 to TRBJ1-1; D is unresolved. Germline CDR1 and CDR2: GTSNPN and SVGIG (reference sequence). V was cut by 0 bases and J by 8 bases, with 13 bases left in between. The CDR3 extends over 13 amino acids. CDR3 region: CAWSVPRAHEAFF. The CDR3 coding sequence is TGTGCCTGGAGTGTCCCCCGGGCACACGAAGCTTTCTTT.

There are many counts of this clonotype. The rearrangement links TRBV7-3 to TRBJ2-1, with 8 bases fitting TRBD1. Germline V gives CDR1 SGHTA, CDR2 FQGTGA. The V segment lost 3 bases and the J segment 15 bases; nucleotides outside the gene matches: 10. This CDR3 is built from 13 residues. CDR3 region: CASSFHTGGSMFF. CDR3 sequence (DNA): TGTGCCAGCAGCTTTCATACAGGGGGTTCGATGTTCTTC. Looking up the rest from reference TRBV7-3 and TRBJ2-1 gives the full variable domain: GAGVSQTPSNKVTEKGKYVELRCDPISGHTALYWYRQSLGQGPEFLIYFQGTGAADDSGLPNDRFFAVRPEGSVSTLKIQRTERGDSAVYLCASSFHTGGSMFFGPGTRLTVL.

The table lists this clonotype with many counts. V usage is TRBV7-2 and J usage is TRBJ2-6; D is ambiguous. Trimming stripped 8 bases from V and 2 bases from J, with 7 bases between. This CDR3 comprises 13 residues. Germline-derived CDR1 and CDR2 are SGHTA and FQGNSA. The CDR3 is CASVITGANVLTF. The CDR3 DNA sequence: TGTGCCAGCGTGATCACTGGGGCCAACGTCCTGACTTTC.

This clonotype was observed at least ten times. J is TRBJ2-2 and V is TRBV7-9; the match to TRBD2 covers 8 bases. The length of the CDR3 is 15 residues. V was pared by 4 bases and J by 3 bases, with 4 bases of the junction left unmatched. Germline values: CDR1 SEHNR, CDR2 FQNEAQ (reference sequence). CDR3 in amino acids: CASSSPSGYTGELFF. CDR3 bases: TGTGCCAGCAGCTCCCCTAGCGGGTACACCGGGGAGCTGTTTTTT.

In its sample, this clonotype was seen many times. The chain couples TRBV27 to TRBJ1-2; D perhaps matches TRBD1 (5 bases). CDR1 and CDR2 (germline): MNHEY, SMNVEV (reference sequence). Trimming removed 5 bases at V and 7 bases at J, with 11 bases between. This CDR3 comprises 12 residues. The CDR3 DNA sequence: TGTGCCAGCAGTGGCCCGGGGGTTGGCTACACCTTC. Its translation: CASSGPGVGYTF.

This clonotype was counted at least ten times. The chain recombines TRBV2 with TRBJ2-7, with TRBD2 as a possible D gene (5 bases). V dropped 10 bases and J dropped 4 bases, with 11 bases sitting between them. The length of the CDR3 is 11 residues. Germline CDR1 reads SNHLY; CDR2 reads FYNNEI. CDR3 nucleotide sequence: TGTGCCACCGGACTTAGTTACGAGCAGTACTTC. Its protein product is CATGLSYEQYF.

To note about this clonotype: Because the CDR3 is missing its conserved closing phenylalanine or tryptophan, this is likely a read error. The chain recombines TRBV27 with TRBJ2-1; TRBD1 agrees at 9 bases. Germline CDR1 and CDR2: MNHEY and SMNVEV (reference sequence). This CDR3 is built from 14 residues. With 5 bases clipped from V and 7 bases from J, the junction kept 6 bases outside the gene matches. CDR3 sequence (DNA): TGTGCCAGCAGTCAGGGGACAGGGTATAATGAGCAGTTCCTC. It yields the protein CASSQGTGYNEQFL.

Remarks on this clonotype: Relative to the germline gene, one junction end is altered; a read error may explain this. The chain links TRBV4-3 to TRBJ1-6; no clear D gene. The germline gives CDR1 LGHNA, CDR2 YSLEER. The CDR3 loop spans 14 amino acids. The CDR3 spells CASSQDRGYSHLHF. As DNA, the CDR3 is TGCGCCAGCAGCCAAGATCGAGGCTACTCACACCTCCATTTT.

Many counts were recorded for this clonotype. J is TRBJ1-5 and V is TRBV7-2; D is unresolved. Germline V lookup: CDR1 SGHTA, CDR2 FQGNSA. V was clipped by 0 bases and J by 0 bases, with 3 bases between them. The CDR3 consists of 14 residues. For the CDR3, the DNA is TGTGCCAGCAGCTTAGCGGTTAGCAATCAGCCCCAGCATTTT. Translation: CASSLAVSNQPQHF.

This clonotype has just one count. The chain joins TRBV10-3 to TRBJ2-7; the match to TRBD2 covers 9 bases. V dropped 2 bases and J dropped 4; count of bases not matched to a gene: 9. The CDR3 sequence is 16 residues long. Germline assignment: CDR1 ENHRY and CDR2 SYGVKD. The CDR3 spells CAISEPETSGDYEQYF. CDR3 in DNA: TGTGCCATCAGTGAGCCGGAGACTAGCGGAGATTACGAGCAGTACTTC.

This clonotype was seen repeatedly, ten times or more. The V and J genes are TRBV19 and TRBJ2-2, with TRBD1 as a possible D gene (5 bases). Trimming pared 3 bases from V and 4 bases from J, leaving 6 bases between. The length of the CDR3 is 13 residues. Germline V gives CDR1 LNHDA, CDR2 SQIVND (reference sequence). CDR3 coding DNA: TGTGCCAGTAGTATTGGGGCCACCGGGGAGCTGTTTTTT. Translating it yields CASSIGATGELFF. The variable domain in full, with the rest retrieved from reference TRBV19 and TRBJ2-2, is DGGITQSPKYLFRKEGQNVTLSCEQNLNHDAMYWYRQDPGQGLRLIYYSQIVNDFQKGDIAEGYSVSREKKESFPLTVTSAQKNPTAFYLCASSIGATGELFFGEGSRLTVL.

This clonotype was seen a few times. A much larger clone differs by one base, so this may be a read error. The gene calls are TRBV6-5 and TRBJ2-7; no clear D gene. Deletions cut 5 bases from V and 1 base from J, with 12 bases between. The CDR3 contains 14 residues. Germline CDR1 is MNHEY and CDR2 is SVGAGI. The CDR3 coding sequence is TGTGCCAGCAGTCACGGCGCCAGTTCCTACGAGCAGTACTTC. Amino acid sequence: CASSHGASSYEQYF.

Note on this clonotype: At one boundary the junction diverges from the germline segment, which might be a read error. This chain uses TRBV7-9 with TRBJ2-5; 7 bases agree with TRBD1. The CDR3 has 13 amino acids. Germline loops: CDR1 SEHNR, CDR2 FQNEAQ (reference sequence). For the CDR3, the DNA is TGTGCCACCAGCTACAGGGGATTGGAGGCCCAGTACTTC. Amino acids: CATSYRGLEAQYF.

This clonotype was seen repeatedly, ten times or more. V is TRBV9 and J is TRBJ1-4, with D perhaps matching TRBD1 (6 bases). V was shortened by 4 bases and J by 7 bases, with 17 bases between the two germline ends. The CDR3 loop spans 15 amino acids. The germline V gene has CDR1 SGDLS and CDR2 YYNGEE. The CDR3 loop is CASSSIGGPGEKLFF. As DNA, the CDR3 is TGTGCCAGCAGCTCAATAGGGGGGCCGGGTGAAAAACTGTTTTTT.

The rearrangement joins TRBV6-2 or TRBV6-3 to TRBJ2-7; tentatively, D is TRBD1 or TRBD2 (5 bases each). The V and J ends lost 5 bases and 2 bases respectively, with 7 bases between them. CDR3 size: 12 residues. Germline assignment: CDR1 MNHEY and CDR2 SVGEGT. CDR3 in amino acids: CASSPGPYEQYF. The DNA of the CDR3 is TGTGCCAGCAGTCCGGGACCCTACGAGCAGTACTTC.

A remark on this clonotype: One junction end disagrees with the germline gene, perhaps due to a read error. The gene calls are TRBV4-1 and TRBJ2-2, with D tentatively TRBD1 (6 bases). Germline V CDR1 and CDR2: MGHRA, YSYEKL. CDR3 length: 12 residues. The CDR3 DNA is TGCGCCAGCAGCCAAAAGACACGGGACACAGTTTTT. Its protein is CASSQKTRDTVF.